The 14 T cell receptor beta chains presented below share a single source sample, sequenced in a study of T cells in Graves' hyperthyroidism and ophthalmopathy. RNA transcripts served as the template for amplifying TCR beta CDR3 regions. The TCR CDR3 was amplified in a first-round RT-PCR using the HTBI primer set. TCRdb ran MiXCR on the multiplex PCR reads and lists one entry per CDR3 protein. In the table there are approximately 260,000 distinct CDR3 sequences, about 16% of which are singletons. The material sequenced was blood. Source of these receptors: a woman in her fifties or sixties with Graves' hyperthyroidism that later progressed to Graves' ophthalmopathy.

This clonotype appeared many times. The chain combines TRBV30 with TRBJ1-1; D may be TRBD1 (5 bases). V gave up 3 bases and J gave up 4 bases, with 12 bases separating them. The CDR3 consists of 13 residues. Germline CDR1 GTSNPN, CDR2 SVGIG (reference sequence). In nucleotides, the CDR3 is TGTGCCTGGAGAGTGGGGGGTCCCACTGAAGCTTTCTTT. Encoded protein: CAWRVGGPTEAFF. The full variable domain, in which reference TRBV30 and TRBJ1-1 provide the parts outside the CDR3, is SQTIHQWPATLVQPVGSPLSLECTVEGTSNPNLYWYRQAAGRGLQLLFYSVGIGQISSEVPQNLSASRPQDRQFILSSKKLLLSDSGFYLCAWRVGGPTEAFFGQGTRLTVV.

This clonotype appeared many times. The chain links TRBV20-1 to TRBJ2-7, with 10 bases matching TRBD2. The length of the CDR3 is 14 residues. Per the germline V gene, CDR1 is DFQATT and CDR2 is SNEGSKA (reference sequence). The J segment lost 2 bases and the V segment lost 6 bases, leaving 7 bases of the junction unmatched. The DNA of the CDR3 is TGCAGTGCATTCCCCCTAGCGGGAGCCTACGAGCAGTACTTC. It is translated as CSAFPLAGAYEQYF.

This clonotype was seen many times. The gene calls are TRBV3-1 and TRBJ1-1; D not certain. The CDR3 runs 15 residues. CDR1 is LGHDT and CDR2 is YNNKEL in the germline V gene (reference sequence). The V end was cut by 0 bases, the J end by 4 bases, with 12 bases between. In DNA, the CDR3 is TGTGCCAGCAGCCAAGACGCAGCGGGGAGCACTGAAGCTTTCTTT. The encoded protein is CASSQDAAGSTEAFF.

On this clonotype itself: The CDR3 does not close with the conserved phenylalanine or tryptophan, likely indicating a read error. The chain combines TRBV3-1 with TRBJ1-2; 7 bases are a match to TRBD1. J gave up 3 bases and V 4 bases, and 2 bases lay outside the gene matches. The germline V gene has CDR1 LGHDT and CDR2 YNNKEL (reference sequence). CDR3 size: 13 residues. The CDR3 region has the DNA TGTGCCAGCAGCCTAACAGGGGACTATGGCTACACCTGC. It codes for CASSLTGDYGYTC.

This clonotype was recorded many times. This chain uses TRBV5-1 with TRBJ2-7; D unresolved. This CDR3 has 14 residues. Germline-derived CDR1 and CDR2 are SGHRS and YFSETQ. V was cut by 0 bases and J by 4 bases, with 11 bases left in between. CDR3 DNA sequence: TGCGCCAGCAGCTTGGACTCCCAATTGTACGAGCAGTACTTC. Protein sequence: CASSLDSQLYEQYF.

This clonotype was counted ten times or more. V and J are TRBV27 and TRBJ2-7; 8 nucleotides agree with TRBD1. Trimming cost V 3 bases and J 2 bases; bases outside gene matches: 3. CDR1 MNHEY and CDR2 SMNVEV come from the germline V gene (reference sequence). The CDR3 spans 14 residues. The DNA of the CDR3 is TGTGCCAGCAGTTTCCAACAGGGGGCCTACGAGCAGTACTTC. Residues: CASSFQQGAYEQYF.

This clonotype showed up many times. V and J are TRBV10-3 and TRBJ2-1; 7 nucleotides match TRBD1. The germline gives CDR1 ENHRY, CDR2 SYGVKD. The CDR3 is 15 amino acids. V lost 2 bases, J lost 4 bases, and 5 bases stayed unmatched. CDR3 nucleotides: TGTGCCATCAGTGAGCCGGGACAGAAATACAATGAGCAGTTCTTC. Its translation is CAISEPGQKYNEQFF.

The CDR3 here is CASSGPQRGYTF. CDR3 coding DNA: TGTGCCAGCAGCGGACCTCAAAGGGGCTACACCTTC. V is TRBV9 and J is TRBJ1-2; D ambiguous. Germline assignment: CDR1 SGDLS and CDR2 YYNGEE. Deletions cut 3 bases from V and 8 bases from J, with 11 bases between. The CDR3 is 12 amino acids.

The V gene is TRBV15, the J gene TRBJ2-1, with TRBD2 matching over 10 bases. Germline V gene data show CDR1 as LNHNV and CDR2 as YYDKDF (reference sequence). J was trimmed by 7 bases and V by 3 bases; bases with no gene match: 15. There are 18 residues in the CDR3. DNA for the CDR3: TGTGCCACCAGCAGCCCCTCGAGGATTAGCGGGAGGTGGAATGAGCAGTTCTTC. Translated, it gives CATSSPSRISGRWNEQFF.

The chain employs TRBV6-1 and TRBJ2-4; perhaps TRBD2 as D (7 bases). Germline V gives CDR1 MNHNS, CDR2 SASEGT. The V end lost 7 bases, the J end lost 9 bases, and 22 bases lay between the germline ends. This CDR3 contains 15 residues. The chain's CDR3 is CASNVGGPSGGIQYF. In DNA form, the CDR3 reads TGTGCCAGCAACGTGGGGGGCCCTTCGGGGGGCATTCAGTACTTC.

This clonotype appeared many times. This chain uses TRBV28 with TRBJ2-1, with 14 bases matching TRBD2. The CDR3 contains 16 residues. The V gene's germline CDR1 is MDHEN and CDR2 SYDVKM. J gave up 6 bases and V 3 bases, and 4 bases lay outside the gene matches. CDR3 in amino acids: CASSFRTSGRPNEQFF. The CDR3, as DNA: TGTGCCAGCAGTTTTCGGACTAGCGGGAGGCCCAATGAGCAGTTCTTC.

At least ten counts were recorded for this clonotype. This chain connects TRBV15 to TRBJ2-7; D unclear. The CDR3 runs 11 residues. V lost 0 bases, J lost 8 bases, and 5 bases lay in between. Germline V gives CDR1 LNHNV, CDR2 YYDKDF (reference sequence). The CDR3 here is CATSRDQQQYF. The CDR3 DNA reads as TGTGCCACCAGCAGAGATCAGCAGCAGTACTTC.

This clonotype was counted a few times. The V and J genes are TRBV5-4 and TRBJ1-1, with 9 bases lining up with TRBD1. The junction had 8 bases not matched to a gene; V was cut back by 4 bases and J by 4 bases. Germline CDR1 and CDR2: SGHNT and YYREEE (reference sequence). The CDR3 has 15 residues. CDR3 bases: TGTGCCAGCAGCACCACGACAGGGGGGGGCACTGAAGCTTTCTTT. Protein sequence: CASSTTTGGGTEAFF.

This clonotype was counted a few times. The chain recombines TRBV28 with TRBJ1-2; TRBD1 aligns across 9 bases. This CDR3 has 15 residues. With 6 bases clipped from V and 5 bases from J, the junction kept 10 bases outside the gene matches. Germline V gene sequence: CDR1 MDHEN, CDR2 SYDVKM. The CDR3 here is CASRFRDRELYGYTF. As DNA, the CDR3 is TGTGCCAGCAGATTCCGGGACAGGGAATTGTATGGCTACACCTTC.